This entry is about one T cell receptor (beta chain). Its antigen is unknown. This sample stems from a study of cytomegalovirus exposure and HLA in healthy donors. General study findings and limits: There was a cluster of highly shared sequence variants that was likely a sequencing artifact. Association of a missense DCLRE1C variant with TCR beta V- and J-gene trimming was reported in a later analysis.

The PCR contained 60 Vbeta and 13 Jbeta primers. Produced via immunoSEQ multiplex PCR; TCRdb's table is partial and in-frame only. The sample lists about 160,000 clones, about 80% occurring once. The specimen sequenced was PBMCs. The receptor was isolated from a woman in her forties or fifties in good health and CMV-seropositive.

The CDR3 here is CASSSGLRTQYF. CDR3 sequence (DNA): TGCGCCAGCAGCTCGGGACTCCGGACGCAGTATTTT. V and J are TRBV5-1 and TRBJ2-3, with a weak D call TRBD2 (6 bases). CDR1 SGHRS and CDR2 YFSETQ come from the germline V gene. The CDR3 has 12 residues. The V and J ends lost 3 bases and 9 bases respectively, with 11 bases between them.